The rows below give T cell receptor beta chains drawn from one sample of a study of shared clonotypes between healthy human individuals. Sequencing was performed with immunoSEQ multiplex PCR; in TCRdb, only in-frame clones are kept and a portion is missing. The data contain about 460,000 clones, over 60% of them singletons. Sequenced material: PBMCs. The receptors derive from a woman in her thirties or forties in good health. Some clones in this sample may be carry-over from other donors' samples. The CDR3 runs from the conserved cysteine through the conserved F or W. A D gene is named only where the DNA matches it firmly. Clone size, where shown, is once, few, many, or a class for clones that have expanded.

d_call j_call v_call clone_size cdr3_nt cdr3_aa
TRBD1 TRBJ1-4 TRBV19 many TGTGCCAGTGGACAGGTCGCTGCAACTAATGAAAAACTGTTTTTT CASGQVAATNEKLFF
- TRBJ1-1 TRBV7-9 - TGTGCCAGCAGCTTAAGGGCTGACACTGAAGCTTTCTTT CASSLRADTEAFF
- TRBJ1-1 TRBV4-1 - TGCGCCAGCAGCCCATTGGGGGTGAACACTGAAGCTTTCTTT CASSPLGVNTEAFF
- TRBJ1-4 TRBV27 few TGTGCCAGCGCGCGGACTAATGAAAAACTGTTTTTT CASARTNEKLFF
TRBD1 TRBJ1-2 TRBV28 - TGTGCCAGCCAGACGACAGGGTCTAACTATGGCTACACCTTC CASQTTGSNYGYTF
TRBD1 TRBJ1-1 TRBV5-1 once TGCGCCAGCAGCTTGGCCTCAGGACAGGGAGCTTTCTTT CASSLASGQGAFF
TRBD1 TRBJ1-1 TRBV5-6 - TGTGCCAGCAGTCGGGACAGGGGTTGGACTGAAGCTTTCTTT CASSRDRGWTEAFF
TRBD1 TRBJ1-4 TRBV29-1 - TGCAGCGTTGAGCCGGGACAGGGATCTGAAAAACTGTTTTTT CSVEPGQGSEKLFF
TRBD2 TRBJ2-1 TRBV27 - TGTGCCAGCAGTTCCTGGACTAGCGGGAGTAATGAGCAGTTCTTC CASSSWTSGSNEQFF
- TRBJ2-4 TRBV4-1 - TGCGCCAGCACCGATGAAGGGAGAGCCATTCAGTACTTC CASTDEGRAIQYF
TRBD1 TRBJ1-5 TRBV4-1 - TGCGCCAGCAGCCAAAGACAGGGGGCGAATAGCAATCAGCCCCAGCATTTT CASSQRQGANSNQPQHF
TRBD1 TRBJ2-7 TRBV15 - TGTGCCACCAGCAGAGATCGGCAGGGGGACATGCAGTACTTC CATSRDRQGDMQYF
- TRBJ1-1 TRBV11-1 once TGTGCCAGCAGCCTAGTGGGGGAGGACACTGAAGCTTTCTTT CASSLVGEDTEAFF
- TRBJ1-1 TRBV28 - TGTGCCAGCAGCATTTCTTCTCCCCCAGAAGCTTTCTTT CASSISSPPEAFF
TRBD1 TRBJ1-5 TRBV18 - TGTGCCAGCTCATCAGGACAGGCCAATCAGCCCCAGCATTTT CASSSGQANQPQHF
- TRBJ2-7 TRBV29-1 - TGCAGCGTTGTGGTCCAGACTGGAGTCGAGCAGTACTTC CSVVVQTGVEQYF
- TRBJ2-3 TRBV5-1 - TGCGCCAGCAGCTTGGTGGAGGTAGGCACAGATACGCAGTATTTT CASSLVEVGTDTQYF
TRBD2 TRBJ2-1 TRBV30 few TGTGCCTGGAGTGTACTCGCTAGCGGGAGGTCGGTGTTCTTC CAWSVLASGRSVFF
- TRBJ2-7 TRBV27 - TGTGCCAGCAGCCCCACCGGGACAGCGGGCCGGAAGCAGTACTTC CASSPTGTAGRKQYF
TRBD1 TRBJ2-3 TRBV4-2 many TGTGCCAGCAGCCAAGATGGGACAGGGGGGGCAGATACGCAGTATTTT CASSQDGTGGADTQYF
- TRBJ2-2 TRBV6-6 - TGTGCCAGCAGTTACTCAGGGATGGGGACCGGGGAGCTGTTTTTT CASSYSGMGTGELFF
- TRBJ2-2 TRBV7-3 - TGTGCCAGCAGCCCTGAAAGAACCACCGGGGAGCTGTTTTTT CASSPERTTGELFF
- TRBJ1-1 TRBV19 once TGTGCCAGTAGTATATTAGGAACTGAAGCTTTCTTT CASSILGTEAFF
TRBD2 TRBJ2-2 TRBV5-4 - TGTGCCAGCAGCCGAGGACTAGGAGGGACCGGGGAGCTGTTTTTT CASSRGLGGTGELFF
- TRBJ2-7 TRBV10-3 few TGTGCCATCATGGCGGGACAGAGCTCCTACGAGCAGTACTTC CAIMAGQSSYEQYF
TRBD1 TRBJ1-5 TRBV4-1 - TGCGCCAGCAGCCAAGTGCGAGGGACAGGGGGACAGCCCCAGCATTTT CASSQVRGTGGQPQHF
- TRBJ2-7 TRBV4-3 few TGCGCCAGCAGCCAAGATTGGGGGGAAGGCGGCCACGAGCAGTACTTC CASSQDWGEGGHEQYF
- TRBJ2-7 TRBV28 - TGTGCCGTAGGGGGTACCTACGAGCAGTACTTC CAVGGTYEQYF
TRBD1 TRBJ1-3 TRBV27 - TGTGCCAGCAGTCCACAGGGGGCTGGAAACACCATATATTTT CASSPQGAGNTIYF
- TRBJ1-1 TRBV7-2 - TGTGCCAGCAGCCGGGAACGGGGAGCTGAAGCTTTCTTT CASSRERGAEAFF
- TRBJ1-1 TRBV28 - TGTGCCAGCACTCGGGCCGGGGCAGACACTGAAGCTTTCTTT CASTRAGADTEAFF
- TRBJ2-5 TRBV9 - TGTGCCAGCAGCGTAGCAGGCCAGATGGAGACCCAGTACTTC CASSVAGQMETQYF
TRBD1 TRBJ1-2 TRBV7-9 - TGTGCCAGCAGCGCCACCGGGACAGGGGCGCCATATGGCTACACCTTC CASSATGTGAPYGYTF
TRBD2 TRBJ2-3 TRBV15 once TGTGCCACCAGCACAGCGGGACTGCGCACAGATACGCAGTATTTT CATSTAGLRTDTQYF
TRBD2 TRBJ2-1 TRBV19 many TGTGCCAGTAGCGCTAGGCCTAGCGGGGTCTCCTACAATGAGCAGTTCTTC CASSARPSGVSYNEQFF
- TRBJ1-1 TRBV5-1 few TGCGCCAGCAGCTTGGACGTCGGGGGAGAAGCTTTCTTT CASSLDVGGEAFF
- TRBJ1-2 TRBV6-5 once TGTGCCAGCAGAACCGAACGATCTATTGGCTACACCTTC CASRTERSIGYTF